What follows are 32 T cell receptor beta chains derived from one specimen sequenced in a study of T-cell memory formation after mild COVID-19 (dated by TCRdb to the early 2020s). Library preparation used 5' RACE. Sequencing used an Illumina NovaSeq 6000. Through fastp at Q25 and MiXCR, TCRdb rebuilt clones from the public reads, retaining in-frame beta chains. CDR3 protein duplicates are merged, each entry listing the most common genes and DNA. The table for this sample lists roughly 130,000 distinct CDR3 sequences; 5% to 6.5% of them were counted only once. Approximately 2% of the sample is taken by the ten largest. Sequencing was performed on PBMCs or a T cell subset sorted from them (not recorded which). The receptors shown here come from an adult woman who had mild COVID-19 (a few samples of this study predate the infection). The sample titles of this study are shuffled in the database, so cell type and time point are left out; the donor was told from shared clones.

The J gene is TRBJ1-2, the V gene TRBV18, with 10 bases matching TRBD1. The germline CDR1 and CDR2 sequences are KGHSH and LQKENI. The V gene end was trimmed by 6 bases and the J gene end by 4 bases; junction bases not matched to a gene: 5. CDR3 length: 14 amino acids. CDR3 in amino acids: CASSWDRGAYGYTF. The CDR3 bases are TGTGCCAGCTCGTGGGACAGGGGTGCCTATGGCTACACCTTC.

This clonotype was picked up many times. The V and J genes are TRBV7-3 and TRBJ2-1; 8 positions match TRBD2. Per the germline V gene, CDR1 is SGHTA and CDR2 is FQGTGA. V was clipped by 5 bases and J by 4 bases; unmatched bases: 10. The CDR3 extends over 16 amino acids. CDR3 nucleotides: TGTGCCAGCAGCCCGACCGGGACTAGGACGTACAATGAGCAGTTCTTC. Its protein is CASSPTGTRTYNEQFF.

This clonotype came up many times. The V gene is TRBV3-1, the J gene TRBJ1-1; 11 nucleotides match TRBD1. The CDR3 consists of 15 residues. The germline V gene encodes CDR1 LGHDT and CDR2 YNNKEL (reference sequence). Losses at the gene ends were 2 bases for V and 4 bases for J; bases not matched to a gene: 3. In DNA form, the CDR3 reads TGTGCCAGCAGCCAACTTGGGACAGGGGGCACTGAAGCTTTCTTT. This gives the protein CASSQLGTGGTEAFF.

There are a few counts of this clonotype. The rearrangement links TRBV10-3 to TRBJ2-2; 7 positions match TRBD1. Trimming took 10 bases from V and 5 from J; bases not matched to a gene: 7. The CDR3 covers 13 residues. Per the germline V gene, CDR1 is ENHRY and CDR2 is SYGVKD. CDR3 sequence reads: CATSTGPTGELFF. The CDR3 DNA reads TGTGCCACCTCGACAGGGCCAACCGGGGAGCTGTTTTTT.

This chain joins TRBV5-1 and TRBJ2-2; 12 positions agree with TRBD2. The J segment lost 4 bases and the V segment lost 4 bases, leaving 5 bases of the junction unmatched. Germline V gene data show CDR1 as SGHRS and CDR2 as YFSETQ. The CDR3 is 16 amino acids. This CDR3 is CASSPTSGGATGELFF. DNA of the CDR3: TGCGCCAGCAGCCCGACTAGCGGGGGCGCCACCGGGGAGCTGTTTTTT.

The rearrangement uses TRBV7-8 and TRBJ2-6, with D hard to call. The CDR3 runs 15 residues. Trimming took 3 bases from V and 0 from J, leaving 6 bases between them. Germline V lookup: CDR1 SGHVS, CDR2 FQNEAQ. The CDR3 bases are TGTGCCAGCAGCTTCAGTGACTCTGGGGCCAACGTCCTGACTTTC. This codes for CASSFSDSGANVLTF.

This clonotype turned up a few times. The chain is built from TRBV6-2 or TRBV6-3 and TRBJ1-2, with 7 bases lining up with TRBD1. The germline V gene has CDR1 MNHEY and CDR2 SVGEGT. V dropped 5 bases and J dropped 8; count of bases not matched to a gene: 17. This CDR3 region has 16 residues. The chain's CDR3 is CASSATGTATSGGYTF. CDR3 nucleotides: TGTGCCAGCAGTGCCACCGGGACAGCCACCTCCGGGGGCTACACCTTC.

J is TRBJ2-1 and V is TRBV5-1; D may correspond to TRBD1 or TRBD2 (6 bases each). The V gene's germline CDR1 is SGHRS and CDR2 YFSETQ. This CDR3 is 16 amino acids long. V lost 5 bases and J lost 0, with 15 bases in between. As DNA, the CDR3 is TGCGCCAGCAGTCCGGACGGGGGCGGCTCCTACAATGAGCAGTTCTTC. Its protein is CASSPDGGGSYNEQFF.

This chain connects TRBV6-2 or TRBV6-3 to TRBJ2-4; a possible D gene is TRBD2 (5 bases). Germline V gene data show CDR1 as MNHEY and CDR2 as SVGEGT. Trimming pared 6 bases from V and 7 bases from J, leaving 13 bases between. The length of the CDR3 is 13 residues. The CDR3 region has the DNA TGTGCCAGCAGGCTAGGAGGAACCAACATTCAGTACTTC. Protein: CASRLGGTNIQYF.

The rearrangement uses TRBV9 and TRBJ2-5; D possibly corresponds to TRBD2 (5 bases). Germline V lookup: CDR1 SGDLS, CDR2 YYNGEE. With 4 bases removed from V and 5 bases from J, the gap between germline ends came to 12 bases. The CDR3 sequence is 13 residues long. In nucleotides, the CDR3 is TGTGCCAGCAGCCGGGAAGGTGGGGAGACCCAGTACTTC. Encoded protein: CASSREGGETQYF.

This clonotype was picked up many times. This sequence joins TRBV5-1 and TRBJ2-6; D might be TRBD1 (5 bases). The germline V gene has CDR1 SGHRS and CDR2 YFSETQ. This CDR3 is 14 amino acids long. The germline V and J ends were trimmed by 0 bases and 8 bases, with 9 bases remaining between them. In DNA form, the CDR3 reads TGCGCCAGCAGCTTGGCTCGGACAACCAACGTCCTGACTTTC. Translation: CASSLARTTNVLTF.

This clonotype was seen at least ten times. The V call is TRBV30, the J call TRBJ2-1; D gene ambiguous. CDR1 is GTSNPN and CDR2 is SVGIG in the germline V gene (reference sequence). The germline V and J ends were trimmed by 0 bases and 5 bases, with 14 bases remaining between them. The CDR3 runs 15 residues. The CDR3 loop reads CAWSVLRRTNNEQFF. For the CDR3, the DNA is TGTGCCTGGAGTGTACTCAGGCGCACGAACAATGAGCAGTTCTTC.

Ten or more counts support this clonotype. The chain recombines TRBV3-1 with TRBJ1-6, with TRBD1 as a possible D gene (6 bases). V lost 0 bases and J 10 bases, leaving 10 bases between the germline ends. This CDR3 spans 14 amino acids. CDR1 LGHDT and CDR2 YNNKEL come from the germline V gene (reference sequence). The CDR3 is CASSQEAGASPLHF. The DNA of the CDR3 is TGTGCCAGCAGCCAAGAAGCAGGGGCCTCACCCCTCCACTTT. The complete variable domain, with remaining parts taken from reference TRBV3-1 and TRBJ1-6, reads DTAVSQTPKYLVTQMGNDKSIKCEQNLGHDTMYWYKQDSKKFLKIMFSYNNKELIINETVPNRFSPKSPDKAHLNLHINSLELGDSAVYFCASSQEAGASPLHFGNGTRLTVT.

This clonotype was counted only a few times. This sequence joins TRBV6-1 and TRBJ2-7; D unresolved. The V gene's germline CDR1 is MNHNS and CDR2 SASEGT. The CDR3 is 16 residues long. Trimming took 4 bases from V and 3 from J, leaving 19 bases between them. Here the CDR3 reads CASSGPTPAPHYEQYF. CDR3 coding DNA: TGTGCCAGCAGTGGGCCAACTCCAGCTCCTCACTACGAGCAGTACTTC.

CDR3 in amino acids: CASRSSDTGELFF. The CDR3, as DNA: TGTGCCAGCAGAAGCAGTGACACCGGGGAGCTGTTTTTT. The chain uses TRBV6-5 and TRBJ2-2, with D unclear. This CDR3 is 13 amino acids long. Trimming took off 6 bases at V and 3 bases at J, with 8 bases between the two ends. Germline V gene data show CDR1 as MNHEY and CDR2 as SVGAGI.

CDR3 amino acids: CASSVVAARGELFF. The CDR3 nucleotides read TGTGCCAGCAGCGTAGTGGCAGCCAGGGGGGAGCTGTTTTTT. This chain joins TRBV9 and TRBJ2-2; no firm D call. This CDR3 region has 14 residues. CDR1 SGDLS and CDR2 YYNGEE come from the germline V gene. V dropped 0 bases and J dropped 8 bases, with 11 bases sitting between them.

In its sample, this clonotype was seen many times. V is TRBV7-2 and J is TRBJ1-1, with D possibly being TRBD1 (5 bases). The germline CDR1 and CDR2 sequences are SGHTA and FQGNSA. The CDR3 is made up of 13 amino acids. V lost 2 bases and J 3 bases, leaving 7 bases between the germline ends. The CDR3: CASSLLGHTEAFF. DNA for the CDR3: TGTGCCAGCAGCTTACTGGGACACACTGAAGCTTTCTTT.

This clonotype was observed at least ten times. The genes are TRBV7-9 and TRBJ2-7; 11 bases line up with TRBD2. Trimming cost V 5 bases and J 0 bases; bases outside gene matches: 3. The length of the CDR3 is 15 residues. Germline assignment: CDR1 SEHNR and CDR2 FQNEAQ (reference sequence). Here the CDR3 DNA reads TGTGCCAGCAGCCGTAGCGGGGGGGCCTCCTACGAGCAGTACTTC. Translation: CASSRSGGASYEQYF.

The chain employs TRBV5-1 and TRBJ2-7, with D maybe TRBD1 (5 bases). CDR3 length: 13 residues. CDR1 is SGHRS and CDR2 is YFSETQ in the germline V gene. Trimming left V 6 bases short and J 1 base short, with 11 bases between. Here the CDR3 DNA reads TGCGCCAGCACGGTCCCAGGGTCCTACGAGCAGTACTTC. This codes for CASTVPGSYEQYF.

The V call is TRBV12-3 or TRBV12-4, the J call TRBJ1-2; no firm D call. CDR3 length equals 12 residues. V shed 4 bases and J shed 13 bases, with 16 bases lying between them. CDR3 protein: CASSSGRSSCTF. The CDR3 DNA reads TGTGCCAGCAGTTCTGGACGGTCCTCTTGCACCTTC.

The CDR3 sequence is CATSDPRGGSQANTGELFF. The CDR3 DNA sequence: TGTGCCACCAGTGATCCCCGGGGCGGGTCCCAAGCGAACACCGGGGAGCTGTTTTTT. The V gene is TRBV24-1, the J gene TRBJ2-2; D is perhaps TRBD1 or TRBD2 (5 bases each). CDR1 and CDR2 from the germline V gene are KGHDR and SFDVKD. The CDR3 is 19 residues long. Trimming stripped 3 bases from V and 0 bases from J, with 19 bases between.

V usage is TRBV19 and J usage is TRBJ2-2; 10 nucleotides line up with TRBD1. From germline, CDR1 is LNHDA and CDR2 SQIVND (reference sequence). This CDR3 comprises 16 residues. V was pared by 4 bases and J by 2 bases, with 4 bases of the junction left unmatched. CDR3 sequence: CASSTDRGRNTGELFF. As DNA, the CDR3 is TGTGCCAGTAGTACCGACAGGGGGCGAAACACCGGGGAGCTGTTTTTT.

Many counts were recorded for this clonotype. The chain has TRBV5-1 and TRBJ2-7; D unclear. The germline CDR1 and CDR2 sequences are SGHRS and YFSETQ. This CDR3 region has 14 residues. Trimming stripped 5 bases from V and 0 bases from J, with 12 bases between. The DNA of the CDR3 is TGCGCCAGCAGGGGCCCGGGTGGCTCCTACGAGCAGTACTTC. It translates to CASRGPGGSYEQYF.

This clonotype was seen only a few times. The CDR3 bases are TGTGCCAGCAGCAGCCCCGGGACGGCCTATGGCTACACCTTC. The encoded protein is CASSSPGTAYGYTF. V usage is TRBV27 and J usage is TRBJ1-2; D might be TRBD1 (5 bases). V was clipped by 6 bases and J by 4 bases, with 15 bases between them. The CDR3 covers 14 residues. In germline, CDR1 is MNHEY, CDR2 SMNVEV (reference sequence).

The rearrangement links TRBV7-9 to TRBJ2-1, with D tentatively TRBD2 (5 bases). This CDR3 comprises 15 residues. Looked up from germline, CDR1 is SEHNR and CDR2 is FQNEAQ (reference sequence). V lost 6 bases, J lost 5 bases, and 17 bases lay in between. In DNA form, the CDR3 reads TGTGCCAGCAGAAAGTCGGGGAGCGTTAACAATGAGCAGTTCTTC. This sequence encodes CASRKSGSVNNEQFF.

This clonotype was observed many times. J is TRBJ1-2 and V is TRBV7-8, with TRBD1 matching over 10 bases. The CDR3 is 14 residues long. V lost 5 bases and J lost 4; bases outside the gene matches: 4. The germline CDR1 and CDR2 sequences are SGHVS and FQNEAQ. This CDR3 reads CASSRRDRGYGYTF. CDR3 DNA: TGTGCCAGCAGCCGCCGGGACAGGGGCTATGGCTACACCTTC.

There are a few counts of this clonotype. The gene calls are TRBV6-2 or TRBV6-3 and TRBJ2-3; no reliable D call. Looked up from germline, CDR1 is MNHEY and CDR2 is SVGEGT. The CDR3 totals 14 residues. Trimming shortened V by 0 bases and J by 4 bases, and 8 bases separated the two germline ends. CDR3 residues: CASSYSIGSDTQYF. CDR3 bases: TGTGCCAGCAGTTACTCGATAGGGTCAGATACGCAGTATTTT.

This chain links TRBV4-1 with TRBJ1-2; D is unclear. Germline CDR1 and CDR2: MGHRA and YSYEKL. The CDR3 is made up of 17 amino acids. The V gene lost 1 base and the J gene lost 7 bases, with 22 bases spanning the gap. The CDR3 sequence: CASSQVLVSHPVAGYTF. CDR3 in DNA: TGCGCCAGCAGCCAAGTTTTAGTATCCCACCCGGTGGCTGGCTACACCTTC.

This clonotype was picked up many times. The chain recombines TRBV5-1 with TRBJ1-1; no clear D. The V gene lost 0 bases and the J gene lost 2 bases, with 8 bases spanning the gap. Germline V CDR1 and CDR2: SGHRS, YFSETQ. This CDR3 region has 14 residues. CDR3 DNA: TGCGCCAGCAGCTTGGCGGTGGAAAACACTGAAGCTTTCTTT. The encoded protein is CASSLAVENTEAFF.

This clonotype was counted many times. The chain has TRBV7-8 and TRBJ2-7, with TRBD1 matching over 7 bases. Germline loops: CDR1 SGHVS, CDR2 FQNEAQ. The CDR3 is made up of 15 amino acids. Losses at the gene ends were 1 base for V and 5 bases for J; bases not matched to a gene: 8. CDR3 DNA: TGTGCCAGCAGCTTAGATGCCCAGGGGGAACACGAGCAGTACTTC. Encoded protein: CASSLDAQGEHEQYF.

The chain uses TRBV7-9 and TRBJ2-3; 7 bases line up with TRBD1. V dropped 1 base and J dropped 3; count of bases not matched to a gene: 4. Germline CDR1 and CDR2: SEHNR and FQNEAQ (reference sequence). This CDR3 is built from 15 residues. CDR3 in DNA: TGTGCCAGCAGCTTAGGGGACAGCGTGACAGATACGCAGTATTTT. Translating it yields CASSLGDSVTDTQYF.

This clonotype was counted ten times or more. J is TRBJ1-2 and V is TRBV27, with 8 bases identical to TRBD1. V shed 6 bases, J shed 7 bases, and the junction held 10 bases outside the gene matches. This CDR3 spans 14 amino acids. CDR1 and CDR2 from the germline V gene are MNHEY and SMNVEV (reference sequence). CDR3 in DNA: TGTGCCAGCAGCCAGACAGGGGCACTTGGTGGCTACACCTTC. Its protein product is CASSQTGALGGYTF.